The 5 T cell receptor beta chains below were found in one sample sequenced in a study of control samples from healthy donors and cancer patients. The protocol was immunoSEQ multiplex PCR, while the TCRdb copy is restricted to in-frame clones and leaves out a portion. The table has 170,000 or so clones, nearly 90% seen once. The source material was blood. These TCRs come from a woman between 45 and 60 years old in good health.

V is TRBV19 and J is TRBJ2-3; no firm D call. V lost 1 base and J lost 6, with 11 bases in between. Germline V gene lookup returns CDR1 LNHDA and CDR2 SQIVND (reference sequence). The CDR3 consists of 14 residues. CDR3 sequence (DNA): TGTGCCAGTAGTATAGCCGGGTTGGGGGATACGCAGTATTTT. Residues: CASSIAGLGDTQYF.

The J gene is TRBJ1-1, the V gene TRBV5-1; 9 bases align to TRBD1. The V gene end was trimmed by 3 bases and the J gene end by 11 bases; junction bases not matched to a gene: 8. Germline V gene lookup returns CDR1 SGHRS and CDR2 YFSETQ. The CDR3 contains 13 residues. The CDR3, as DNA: TGCGCCAGCAGCTCAGCGGGACAGGGTAGGGCTTTCTTT. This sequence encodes CASSSAGQGRAFF. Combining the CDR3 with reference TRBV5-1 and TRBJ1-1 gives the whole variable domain KAGVTQTPRYLIKTRGQQVTLSCSPISGHRSVSWYQQTPGQGLQFLFEYFSETQRNKGNFPGRFSGRQFSNSRSEMNVSTLELGDSALYLCASSSAGQGRAFFGQGTRLTVV.

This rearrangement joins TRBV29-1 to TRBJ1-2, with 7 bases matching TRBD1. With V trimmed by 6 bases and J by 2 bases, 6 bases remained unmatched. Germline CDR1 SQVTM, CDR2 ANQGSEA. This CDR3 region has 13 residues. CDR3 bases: TGCAGCGTGGGCCGCAGGGGGAACTATGGCTACACCTTC. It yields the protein CSVGRRGNYGYTF.

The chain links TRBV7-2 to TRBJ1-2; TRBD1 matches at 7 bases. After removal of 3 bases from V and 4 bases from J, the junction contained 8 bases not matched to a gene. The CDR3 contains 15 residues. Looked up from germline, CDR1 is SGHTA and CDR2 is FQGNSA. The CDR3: CASSLERGRGYGYTF. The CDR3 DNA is TGTGCCAGCAGCTTGGAGAGGGGGCGCGGCTATGGCTACACCTTC.

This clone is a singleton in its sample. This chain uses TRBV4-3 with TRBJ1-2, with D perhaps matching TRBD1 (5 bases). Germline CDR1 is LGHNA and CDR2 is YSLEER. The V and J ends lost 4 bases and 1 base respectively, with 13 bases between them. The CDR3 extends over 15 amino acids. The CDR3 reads CASSPDRTNNYGYTF. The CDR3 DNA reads TGCGCCAGCAGCCCCGACAGAACTAATAACTATGGCTACACCTTC.